A selection of T cell receptor beta chains follows, all from one sample in a study of T cell responses to AZD1222 COVID-19 vaccine. Sequencing was performed with immunoSEQ multiplex PCR; in TCRdb, only in-frame clones are kept and a portion is missing. Of over 90,000 clones listed, approximately 90% are singletons. Here the sequenced sample was peripheral blood, taken 28 days after the second AZD1222 dose. The receptors derive from an adult who received the AZD1222 COVID-19 vaccine. Each CDR3 is given with its conserved first and last residue. The order of the fields is D gene, J gene, clone size, V gene, CDR3 DNA, CDR3 protein. D genes are given only for firm matches. Clone sizes are given selectively: once, few, many, or a class where the clone is expanded.

d_call: NA; j_call: TRBJ2-3; clone_size: NA; v_call: TRBV5-8; cdr3_nt: TGTGCCAGCAGCATCCCGTTAGCGGATACGCAGTATTTT; cdr3_aa: CASSIPLADTQYF
d_call: TRBD2; j_call: TRBJ2-7; clone_size: once; v_call: TRBV28; cdr3_nt: TGTGCCAGCAACCCGGAGGGACTAGACTACGAGCAGTACTTC; cdr3_aa: CASNPEGLDYEQYF
d_call: NA; j_call: TRBJ2-2; clone_size: once; v_call: TRBV28; cdr3_nt: TGTGCCAGCAGTTTTTCGCAGGGGGGTGCCGGGGAGCTGTTTTTT; cdr3_aa: CASSFSQGGAGELFF
d_call: TRBD1; j_call: TRBJ1-5; clone_size: NA; v_call: TRBV28; cdr3_nt: TGTGCCAGCAGCCGGGACAGGAATAGCAATCAGCCCCAGCATTTT; cdr3_aa: CASSRDRNSNQPQHF
d_call: NA; j_call: TRBJ2-5; clone_size: NA; v_call: TRBV7-8; cdr3_nt: TGTGCCAGCAGCTTAAGGGTAGGGAAGGAGGAGACCCAGTACTTC; cdr3_aa: CASSLRVGKEETQYF
d_call: NA; j_call: TRBJ2-7; clone_size: NA; v_call: TRBV19; cdr3_nt: TGTGCCAGTAGACCGGGACACACATCCTACGAGCAGTACTTC; cdr3_aa: CASRPGHTSYEQYF
d_call: TRBD1; j_call: TRBJ1-2; clone_size: NA; v_call: TRBV12-3/TRBV12-4; cdr3_nt: TGTGCCAGCAGCTTGACAGGGAACTATGGCTACACCTTC; cdr3_aa: CASSLTGNYGYTF
d_call: TRBD1; j_call: TRBJ1-6; clone_size: few; v_call: TRBV30; cdr3_nt: TGTGCCTACCTCCTCGACAGGGTTTATTCACCCCTCCACTTT; cdr3_aa: CAYLLDRVYSPLHF
d_call: NA; j_call: TRBJ1-4; clone_size: NA; v_call: TRBV4-1; cdr3_nt: TGCGCCAGCAGCCAAGAGGGCGGGACGACTAATGAAAAACTGTTTTTT; cdr3_aa: CASSQEGGTTNEKLFF
d_call: NA; j_call: TRBJ1-2; clone_size: NA; v_call: TRBV6-1; cdr3_nt: TGTGCCAGCAGTGAAAACCTTGCCAATGGCTACACCTTC; cdr3_aa: CASSENLANGYTF
d_call: TRBD2; j_call: TRBJ2-2; clone_size: NA; v_call: TRBV9; cdr3_nt: TGTGCCAGCAGCGTGACTAGCGGAGCGAACACCGGGGAGCTGTTTTTT; cdr3_aa: CASSVTSGANTGELFF
d_call: NA; j_call: TRBJ2-3; clone_size: many; v_call: TRBV30; cdr3_nt: TGTGCCTGGAGTGCCGGGACATCAACTAGCACAGATACGCAGTATTTT; cdr3_aa: CAWSAGTSTSTDTQYF
d_call: NA; j_call: TRBJ2-2; clone_size: NA; v_call: TRBV7-8; cdr3_nt: TGTGCCAGCATCCCTAGTCGACAGGACAACGGGGAGCTGTTTTTT; cdr3_aa: CASIPSRQDNGELFF
d_call: NA; j_call: TRBJ2-7; clone_size: few; v_call: TRBV27; cdr3_nt: TGTGCCAGCAGTTATGAGCCCTCCTACGAGCAGTACTTC; cdr3_aa: CASSYEPSYEQYF
d_call: NA; j_call: TRBJ1-2; clone_size: NA; v_call: TRBV29-1; cdr3_nt: TGCAGCGTTGAAGCCGGAACGTATGGCTACACCTTC; cdr3_aa: CSVEAGTYGYTF
d_call: NA; j_call: TRBJ1-2; clone_size: once; v_call: TRBV4-2; cdr3_nt: TGTGCCAGCAGCCAAGATATGACGGGGTTCTATGGCTACACCTTC; cdr3_aa: CASSQDMTGFYGYTF
d_call: NA; j_call: TRBJ2-3; clone_size: NA; v_call: TRBV14; cdr3_nt: TGTGCCAGCCGGAGGTCCCAACTTAGCACAGATACGCAGTATTTT; cdr3_aa: CASRRSQLSTDTQYF
d_call: NA; j_call: TRBJ1-2; clone_size: NA; v_call: TRBV7-3; cdr3_nt: TGTGCCAGCAGCCCCCAGCCGACAGGCTTGGGCTACACCTTC; cdr3_aa: CASSPQPTGLGYTF
d_call: NA; j_call: TRBJ1-4; clone_size: once; v_call: TRBV29-1; cdr3_nt: TGCAGCGTTGGGGCTTCGGGGGAAAAACTGTTTTTT; cdr3_aa: CSVGASGEKLFF
d_call: TRBD2; j_call: TRBJ2-7; clone_size: NA; v_call: TRBV7-2; cdr3_nt: TGTGCCAGCAGCTTAGTCTCTTCTAGCGGGAGTGCCTACGAGCAGTACTTC; cdr3_aa: CASSLVSSSGSAYEQYF
d_call: NA; j_call: TRBJ1-2; clone_size: NA; v_call: TRBV6-5; cdr3_nt: TGTGCCAGCAGTTACGTGGGGGCAGCGAGAGGCTACACCTTC; cdr3_aa: CASSYVGAARGYTF
d_call: TRBD2; j_call: TRBJ2-7; clone_size: NA; v_call: TRBV28; cdr3_nt: TGTGCCAGCAGTTTATATAGCGGGAGGGCCCCTCAACAGCAGTACTTC; cdr3_aa: CASSLYSGRAPQQQYF
d_call: NA; j_call: TRBJ2-7; clone_size: NA; v_call: TRBV7-9; cdr3_nt: TGTGCCAGCAGCTTCTCCGGGATAGGGGGTTACGAGCAGTACTTC; cdr3_aa: CASSFSGIGGYEQYF
d_call: NA; j_call: TRBJ2-2; clone_size: once; v_call: TRBV5-1; cdr3_nt: TGCGCCAGCAGCTTGGCCAAGTGGAACACCGGGGAGCTGTTTTTT; cdr3_aa: CASSLAKWNTGELFF
d_call: NA; j_call: TRBJ2-7; clone_size: NA; v_call: TRBV19; cdr3_nt: TGTGCCAGTCGCGGGGCGTCGGGTACCGTCTACGAGCAGTACTTC; cdr3_aa: CASRGASGTVYEQYF
d_call: NA; j_call: TRBJ2-5; clone_size: medium-sized; v_call: TRBV6-1; cdr3_nt: TGTGCCAGCAGTGAAGGGGTAGCGAGAGACTATCGTTTAGAGACCCAGTACTTC; cdr3_aa: CASSEGVARDYRLETQYF
d_call: NA; j_call: TRBJ2-6; clone_size: NA; v_call: TRBV5-4; cdr3_nt: TGTGCCAGCAGCCTACAGGGCCCTGGGGCCAACGTCCTGACTTTC; cdr3_aa: CASSLQGPGANVLTF
d_call: TRBD1; j_call: TRBJ1-5; clone_size: NA; v_call: TRBV2; cdr3_nt: TGTGCCAGCAGTGGACAGGGGGCTCAGCCCCAGCATTTT; cdr3_aa: CASSGQGAQPQHF
d_call: TRBD2; j_call: TRBJ2-1; clone_size: NA; v_call: TRBV9; cdr3_nt: TGTGCCAGCAGCTCACGGGGGGGCGTCGTCTACAATGAGCAGTTCTTC; cdr3_aa: CASSSRGGVVYNEQFF
d_call: NA; j_call: TRBJ1-3; clone_size: NA; v_call: TRBV6-4; cdr3_nt: TGTGCCAGCATACGTCCTCTCTCTGGAAACACCATATATTTT; cdr3_aa: CASIRPLSGNTIYF
d_call: NA; j_call: TRBJ1-2; clone_size: NA; v_call: TRBV29-1; cdr3_nt: TGCAGCGTTGGGGAGGGTAACGATGGCTACACCTTC; cdr3_aa: CSVGEGNDGYTF
d_call: NA; j_call: TRBJ1-5; clone_size: NA; v_call: TRBV30; cdr3_nt: TGTGCCTGGAGTGAGGACATGAATCAGCCCCAGCATTTT; cdr3_aa: CAWSEDMNQPQHF
d_call: NA; j_call: TRBJ1-4; clone_size: NA; v_call: TRBV2; cdr3_nt: TGTGCCAGCAGAGGGTTAGACAGGACGAATGAAAAACTGTTTTTT; cdr3_aa: CASRGLDRTNEKLFF